This T cell receptor (beta chain) was identified in a study of OX40 agonist ivuxolimab in advanced cancers. The CDR3 runs 14 residues. V lost 1 base and J 0 bases, leaving 7 bases between the germline ends. The germline gives CDR1 SNHLY, CDR2 FYNNEI. This table comes from immunoSEQ multiplex PCR, and its TCRdb copy is limited to in-frame clones, with some not included. The sample lists some 76,000 clones; about 89% were seen once. The sequence was obtained from an adult with an advanced solid tumor such as melanoma, head and neck, liver or kidney cancer. The chain carries TRBV2 and TRBJ2-7; maybe TRBD1 (5 bases). The sample in question was CD4+ or CD8+ T cells sorted from blood, obtained in a trial of the OX40 agonist ivuxolimab. The CDR3 is CASSEDRISYEQYF. CDR3 coding DNA: TGTGCCAGCAGTGAAGACAGGATCTCCTACGAGCAGTACTTC.